What follows are 10 T cell receptor beta chains derived from one specimen sequenced in a study of identical twins. MiXCR, applied by TCRdb to the 5' RACE reads, yields one record per CDR3 protein. The sample lists 1.5 million to 2 million distinct CDR3 sequences, less than 35% occurring once. The sequenced material came from cord blood. The origin of the receptors is a newborn girl in good health.

The chain employs TRBV5-5 and TRBJ1-4, with a tentative D call TRBD1 (5 bases). V was clipped by 0 bases and J by 3 bases, with 24 bases between them. This CDR3 has 20 residues. Per germline, CDR1 SGHKS and CDR2 YYEKEE (reference sequence). The DNA of the CDR3 is TGTGCCAGCAGCTTGGGCTTCGGGGCGTCGATGGGTCTTTCTAATGAAAAACTGTTTTTT. Protein sequence: CASSLGFGASMGLSNEKLFF.

V is TRBV25-1 and J is TRBJ2-7; D possibly corresponds to TRBD1 (6 bases). There are 12 residues in the CDR3. Trimming removed 6 bases from V and 7 bases from J, with 13 bases in between. CDR1 and CDR2 (germline): MGHDK, SYGVNS. For the CDR3, the DNA is TGTGCCAGCAGGACAGGCCCTGGGGAGCAGTACTTC. It specifies CASRTGPGEQYF.

This clonotype has more than one count but fewer than ten. This sequence joins TRBV24-1 and TRBJ1-2; the D is unclear. Germline CDR1 reads KGHDR; CDR2 reads SFDVKD. V was pared by 9 bases and J by 4 bases, with 8 bases between. The CDR3 is made up of 11 amino acids. The DNA of the CDR3 is TGTGCCACCCCAGTCCCCTATGGCTACACCTTC. Translation gives CATPVPYGYTF.

The chain couples TRBV14 to TRBJ2-3; D remains unclear. The V end lost 2 bases, the J end lost 9 bases, and 12 bases lay between the germline ends. The CDR3 is made up of 13 amino acids. From germline, CDR1 is SGHDN and CDR2 FVKESK. The CDR3 sequence: CASSQNHLGTQYF. CDR3 sequence (DNA): TGTGCCAGCAGCCAAAATCACTTGGGAACGCAGTATTTT.

V is TRBV27 and J is TRBJ2-7, with a weak D call TRBD2 (6 bases). Germline CDR1 reads MNHEY; CDR2 reads SMNVEV (reference sequence). This CDR3 is 14 amino acids long. Trimming pared 6 bases from V and 0 bases from J, leaving 12 bases between. The CDR3 coding sequence is TGTGCCAGCAGGTTGAGACTAGTCTCCTACGAGCAGTACTTC. Translation gives CASRLRLVSYEQYF.

This clonotype was picked up many times. The rearrangement links TRBV6-6 to TRBJ1-2, with D possibly TRBD1 on 6 matching bases. The germline gives CDR1 MNHNY, CDR2 SVGAGI (reference sequence). The CDR3 contains 13 residues. Trimming removed 2 bases at V and 7 bases at J, with 11 bases between. CDR3 coding DNA: TGTGCCAGCAGTTACGAGGACAGACGTGGCTACACCTTC. Encoded protein: CASSYEDRRGYTF.

This clonotype has just one count. V gene TRBV29-1 combines with J gene TRBJ2-2; TRBD2 might be the D (5 bases). The germline CDR1 and CDR2 sequences are SQVTM and ANQGSEA. The CDR3 is 15 amino acids. V dropped 4 bases and J dropped 5 bases, with 17 bases sitting between them. CDR3 sequence: CSVAESDYLTGELFF. CDR3 sequence (DNA): TGCAGCGTTGCCGAATCCGACTACCTTACCGGGGAGCTGTTTTTT.

V gene TRBV7-2 combines with J gene TRBJ2-5, with D perhaps matching TRBD2 (6 bases). The length of the CDR3 is 17 residues. Trimming removed 7 bases at V and 5 bases at J, with 26 bases between. Germline V lookup: CDR1 SGHTA, CDR2 FQGNSA. CDR3 region: CASTRLAGIPVWETQYF. The CDR3 coding sequence is TGTGCCAGCACCAGACTGGCGGGGATCCCCGTATGGGAGACCCAGTACTTC.

The V call is TRBV7-2, the J call TRBJ1-6; tentative D call: TRBD1 (5 bases). Trimming shortened V by 1 base and J by 6 bases, and 10 bases separated the two germline ends. The CDR3 runs 15 residues. Germline V gene lookup returns CDR1 SGHTA and CDR2 FQGNSA. In DNA form, the CDR3 reads TGTGCCAGCAGCTTAGTCGTCAGGGCTAATTCACCCCTCCACTTT. Residues: CASSLVVRANSPLHF.

For this clonotype: A much larger clonotype is one base distant, so this may be a read error. The chain carries TRBV2 and TRBJ2-1; D tentatively fits TRBD1 or TRBD2 (5 bases each). CDR3 length equals 13 residues. With 2 bases removed from V and 13 bases from J, the gap between germline ends came to 15 bases. Germline V gene lookup returns CDR1 SNHLY and CDR2 FYNNEI. CDR3 protein: CASSEFREQTQFF. In nucleotides, the CDR3 is TGTGCCAGCAGTGAATTCAGGGAGCAGACCCAGTTCTTC.